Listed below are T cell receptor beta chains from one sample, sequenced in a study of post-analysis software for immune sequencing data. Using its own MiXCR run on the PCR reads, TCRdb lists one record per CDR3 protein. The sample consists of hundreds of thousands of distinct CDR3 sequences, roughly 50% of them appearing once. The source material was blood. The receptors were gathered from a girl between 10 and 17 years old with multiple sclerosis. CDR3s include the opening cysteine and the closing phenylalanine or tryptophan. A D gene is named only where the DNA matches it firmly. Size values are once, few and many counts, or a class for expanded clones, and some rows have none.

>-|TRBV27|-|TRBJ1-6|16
CASSLWTALYNSPLHF
TGTGCCAGCAGTCTGTGGACAGCCCTATATAATTCACCCCTCCACTTT
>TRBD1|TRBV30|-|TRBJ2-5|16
CAWSVLRDRDSETQYF
TGTGCCTGGAGTGTACTACGGGACAGGGATTCTGAGACCCAGTACTTC
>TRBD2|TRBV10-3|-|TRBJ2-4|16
CAITQTSGRGRTEQHF
TGTGCCATCACACAGACTAGCGGGAGAGGTCGCACCGAGCAGCACTTC
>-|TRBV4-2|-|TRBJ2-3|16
CASSQDWTGVPDTQYF
TGTGCCAGCAGCCAAGATTGGACGGGAGTCCCAGATACGCAGTATTTT
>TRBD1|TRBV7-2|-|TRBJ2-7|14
CASSFQGVTYEQYF
TGTGCCAGCAGCTTCCAGGGGGTAACCTACGAGCAGTACTTC
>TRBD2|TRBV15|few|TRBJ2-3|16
CATSRGERGGTDTQYF
TGTGCCACCAGCAGAGGCGAGCGGGGAGGCACAGATACGCAGTATTTT
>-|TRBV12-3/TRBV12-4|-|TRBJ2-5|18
CASSFELEVERSYNGQYF
TGTGCCAGCAGTTTCGAACTAGAAGTGGAAAGATCCTACAATGGGCAGTACTTC
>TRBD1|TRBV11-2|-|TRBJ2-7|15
CASRSKLQGAYEQYF
TGTGCCAGCAGATCAAAGTTACAGGGGGCCTACGAGCAGTACTTC
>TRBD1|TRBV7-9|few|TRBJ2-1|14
CASSPTTGYNEQFF
TGTGCCAGCAGCCCTACGACAGGGTATAATGAGCAGTTCTTC
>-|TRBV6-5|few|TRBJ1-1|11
CASSYGGRAFF
TGTGCCAGCAGTTACGGGGGGCGAGCTTTCTTT